What follows are 18 T cell receptor beta chains derived from one specimen sequenced in a study of CD8+CD57+ T cells in acquired aplastic anemia. CDR3 and TCR beta VDJ profiling relied on a genomic DNA template. A single record per CDR3 protein comes from TCRdb applying MiXCR to the reads. In the table there are more than 150,000 distinct CDR3 sequences, just under 50% of which are singletons. Patients chosen for sequencing had shown CD8+CD57+ cell expansion by flow cytometry. The sample was sorted CD4+, CD8+, or CD8+CD57+ T cells (not recorded which) from PBMCs. The receptors derive from a human donor with aplastic anemia.

As to this clonotype: An end of the junction differs from the germline gene, which may be a read error. The chain links TRBV5-5 to TRBJ2-7; D remains ambiguous. CDR3 size: 10 residues. The germline V gene has CDR1 SGHKS and CDR2 YYEKEE (reference sequence). The CDR3 loop is CASSTREQYF. CDR3 coding DNA: TGCGCCAGCAGCACCCGGGAGCAGTACTTC.

This clonotype was seen many times. The gene calls are TRBV9 and TRBJ2-7, with D possibly TRBD1 on 5 matching bases. Germline assignment: CDR1 SGDLS and CDR2 YYNGEE. V was trimmed by 0 bases and J by 3 bases, leaving 13 bases between them. The CDR3 has 15 residues. The DNA for the CDR3 is TGTGCCAGCAGCGTAGGCGCGACAGTAGGCTACGAGCAGTACTTC. This codes for CASSVGATVGYEQYF.

On this clonotype itself: At one end, the junction sequence differs from germline, possibly due to a read error. The rearrangement links TRBV29-1 to TRBJ2-7; D ambiguous. The V gene's germline CDR1 is SQVTM and CDR2 ANQGSEA. The CDR3 covers 13 residues. The CDR3 nucleotides are TGCAGTGTTGAATGGGGTCGCGGCAGCGAGCAGTACTTC. Translation: CSVEWGRGSEQYF.

This clonotype occurred many times. This sequence joins TRBV29-1 and TRBJ2-1, with D possibly being TRBD1 (6 bases). The CDR3 contains 11 residues. Trimming cost V 6 bases and J 4 bases, with 7 bases left between them. CDR1 SQVTM and CDR2 ANQGSEA come from the germline V gene. CDR3 in DNA: TGCAGCGTGGACAGTTACAATGAGCAGTTCTTC. It specifies CSVDSYNEQFF.

This chain uses TRBV12-3 or TRBV12-4 with TRBJ2-1; TRBD2 matches 12 bases. This CDR3 has 15 amino acids. Germline trimming cut 7 bases from V and 5 bases from J; bases unmatched to any gene: 6. CDR3 DNA sequence: TGTGCCAGCAAACTAGCGGGAGGACTAAACAATGAGCAGTTCTTC. It is translated as CASKLAGGLNNEQFF.

V gene TRBV11-2 combines with J gene TRBJ2-1; D is possibly TRBD1 (6 bases). CDR3 length equals 15 residues. Germline loops: CDR1 SGHAT, CDR2 FQNNGV. The V end was cut by 5 bases, the J end by 3 bases, with 14 bases between. The DNA of the CDR3 is TGTGCCAGCAGCGGTGGGGGCAATGTCTACAATGAGCAGTTCTTC. Its translation: CASSGGGNVYNEQFF.

The chain joins TRBV10-3 to TRBJ2-1; 9 bases match TRBD1. CDR3 length: 17 amino acids. Germline V gives CDR1 ENHRY, CDR2 SYGVKD. The V segment lost 10 bases and the J segment 2 bases; nucleotides outside the gene matches: 15. CDR3 amino acids: CATWDRERRLAYNEQFF. As DNA, the CDR3 is TGTGCCACCTGGGACAGGGAGAGGCGCTTGGCCTACAATGAGCAGTTCTTC.

V gene TRBV15 combines with J gene TRBJ2-2, with 10 bases matching TRBD1. Trimming cost V 4 bases and J 7 bases; bases outside gene matches: 15. From germline, CDR1 is LNHNV and CDR2 YYDKDF (reference sequence). CDR3 length: 18 residues. CDR3 loop: CATSKAPPDRGRNGELFF. The CDR3 DNA sequence: TGTGCCACCAGCAAAGCCCCCCCCGACAGGGGGCGGAACGGGGAGCTGTTTTTT.

As regards this clonotype: Mismatch with germline at one junction end may stem from a read error. This chain connects TRBV29-1 to TRBJ2-3; D may be TRBD1 (6 bases). The CDR3 is 12 residues long. Germline CDR1 and CDR2: SQVTM and ANQGSEA. The CDR3: CSAEETGDTQYF. The CDR3 DNA reads as TGCAGCGCTGAAGAGACAGGAGATACGCAGTATTTT.

V usage is TRBV18 and J usage is TRBJ1-1; 7 bases match TRBD1. The CDR3 extends over 15 amino acids. Germline CDR1 is KGHSH and CDR2 is LQKENI. Trimming cost V 3 bases and J 0 bases; bases outside gene matches: 4. The chain's CDR3 is CASSPEGTVNTEAFF. The CDR3 nucleotides are TGTGCCAGCTCACCGGAAGGGACAGTGAACACTGAAGCTTTCTTT.

The CDR3 spells CASSVSGTGGQETQYF. The CDR3 DNA is TGTGCCAGCAGCGTAAGTGGGACAGGGGGCCAAGAGACCCAGTACTTC. The chain joins TRBV9 to TRBJ2-5, with 11 bases fitting TRBD1. Germline trimming cut 1 base from V and 1 base from J; bases unmatched to any gene: 3. This CDR3 has 16 amino acids. CDR1 and CDR2 (germline): SGDLS, YYNGEE.

This clonotype was counted ten times or more. This chain's CDR3 is CASSRTRGRGYNEQFF. The CDR3 nucleotides read TGTGCCAGCAGCCGAACCCGCGGGAGGGGATACAATGAGCAGTTCTTC. This chain joins TRBV6-1 and TRBJ2-1; 9 nucleotides align to TRBD2. Trimming took 6 bases from V and 4 from J; bases not matched to a gene: 10. CDR1 is MNHNS, CDR2 SASEGT, per germline. This CDR3 comprises 16 residues.

The genes are TRBV11-3 and TRBJ2-2; D is uncertain. The CDR3 consists of 15 residues. V was trimmed by 4 bases and J by 1 base, leaving 10 bases between them. The germline gives CDR1 SGHNT, CDR2 YENEEA. CDR3: CASSSDTRNTGELFF. The CDR3 DNA reads TGTGCCAGCAGCTCTGACACCCGGAACACCGGGGAGCTGTTTTTT.

With respect to this clonotype: One junction end does not reproduce the germline sequence, and a read error may be involved. The rearrangement joins TRBV7-3 to TRBJ2-3; D ambiguous. The CDR3 has 15 amino acids. CDR1 and CDR2 (germline): SGHTA, FQGTGA. The CDR3 here is CASSPGDGSTDTQCF. In DNA, the CDR3 is TGTGCCAGCAGCCCCGGCGACGGAAGCACAGATACGCAGTGTTTT.

This clonotype showed up many times. The rearrangement links TRBV4-2 to TRBJ1-1; TRBD1 matches at 7 bases. CDR1 is LGHNA, CDR2 YNFKEQ, per germline. V lost 0 bases, J lost 3 bases, and 7 bases stayed unmatched. The CDR3 has 16 residues. CDR3 region: CASSQETGTWYTEAFF. The CDR3 DNA sequence: TGTGCCAGCAGCCAAGAGACAGGGACTTGGTACACTGAAGCTTTCTTT.

This clonotype was picked up many times. The rearrangement uses TRBV5-5 and TRBJ1-1; D not resolved. Trimming left V 4 bases short and J 3 bases short, with 13 bases between. Germline V gene lookup returns CDR1 SGHKS and CDR2 YYEKEE (reference sequence). The CDR3 has 14 amino acids. The CDR3 is CASSPQRPYTEAFF. CDR3 nucleotides: TGTGCCAGCAGCCCACAAAGACCTTACACTGAAGCTTTCTTT.

This clonotype was picked up many times. V and J are TRBV19 and TRBJ2-3; D ambiguous. The germline V and J ends were trimmed by 6 bases and 6 bases, with 10 bases remaining between them. CDR1 and CDR2 from the germline V gene are LNHDA and SQIVND (reference sequence). This CDR3 is 12 amino acids long. The CDR3 sequence is CASSKDTDTQYF. DNA of the CDR3: TGTGCCAGTAGCAAGGATACGGATACGCAGTATTTT.

The V gene is TRBV7-2, the J gene TRBJ2-5, with TRBD1 matching 7 bases. CDR1 is SGHTA, CDR2 FQGNSA, per germline. CDR3 size: 14 residues. Trimming took 5 bases from V and 4 from J; bases not matched to a gene: 7. CDR3 amino acids: CASSTNRGGETQYF. CDR3 coding DNA: TGTGCCAGCAGCACAAACAGGGGTGGAGAGACCCAGTACTTC.